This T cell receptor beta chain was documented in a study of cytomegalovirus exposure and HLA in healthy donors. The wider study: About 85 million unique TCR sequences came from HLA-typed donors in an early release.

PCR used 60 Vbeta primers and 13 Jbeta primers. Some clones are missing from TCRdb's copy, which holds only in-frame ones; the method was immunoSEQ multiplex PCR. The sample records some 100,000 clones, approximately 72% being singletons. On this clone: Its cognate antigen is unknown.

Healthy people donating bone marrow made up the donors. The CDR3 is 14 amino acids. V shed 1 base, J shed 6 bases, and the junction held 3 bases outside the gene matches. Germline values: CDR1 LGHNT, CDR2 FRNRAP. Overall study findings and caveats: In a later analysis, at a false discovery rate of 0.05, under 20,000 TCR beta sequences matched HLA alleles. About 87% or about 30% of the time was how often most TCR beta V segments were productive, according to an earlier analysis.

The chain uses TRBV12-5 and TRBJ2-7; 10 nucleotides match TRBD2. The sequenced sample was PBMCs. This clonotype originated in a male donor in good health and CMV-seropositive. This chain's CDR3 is CASGLDSGGCEQYF. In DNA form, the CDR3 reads TGTGCTAGTGGTTTGGATAGCGGGGGGTGCGAGCAGTACTTC.